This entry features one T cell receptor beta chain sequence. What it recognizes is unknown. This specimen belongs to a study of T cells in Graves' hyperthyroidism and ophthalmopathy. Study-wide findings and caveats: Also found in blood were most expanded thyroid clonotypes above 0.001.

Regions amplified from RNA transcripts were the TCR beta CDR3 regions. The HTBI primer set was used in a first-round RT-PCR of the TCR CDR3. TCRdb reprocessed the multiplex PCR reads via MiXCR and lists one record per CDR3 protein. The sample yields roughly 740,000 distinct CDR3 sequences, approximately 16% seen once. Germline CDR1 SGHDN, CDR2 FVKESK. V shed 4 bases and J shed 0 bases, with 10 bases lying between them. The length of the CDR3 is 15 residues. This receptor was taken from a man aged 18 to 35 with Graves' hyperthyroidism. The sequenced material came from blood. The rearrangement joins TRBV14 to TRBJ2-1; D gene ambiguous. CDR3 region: CASSPLLNSYNEQFF. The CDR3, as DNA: TGTGCCAGCAGCCCTTTACTTAACTCCTACAATGAGCAGTTCTTC.